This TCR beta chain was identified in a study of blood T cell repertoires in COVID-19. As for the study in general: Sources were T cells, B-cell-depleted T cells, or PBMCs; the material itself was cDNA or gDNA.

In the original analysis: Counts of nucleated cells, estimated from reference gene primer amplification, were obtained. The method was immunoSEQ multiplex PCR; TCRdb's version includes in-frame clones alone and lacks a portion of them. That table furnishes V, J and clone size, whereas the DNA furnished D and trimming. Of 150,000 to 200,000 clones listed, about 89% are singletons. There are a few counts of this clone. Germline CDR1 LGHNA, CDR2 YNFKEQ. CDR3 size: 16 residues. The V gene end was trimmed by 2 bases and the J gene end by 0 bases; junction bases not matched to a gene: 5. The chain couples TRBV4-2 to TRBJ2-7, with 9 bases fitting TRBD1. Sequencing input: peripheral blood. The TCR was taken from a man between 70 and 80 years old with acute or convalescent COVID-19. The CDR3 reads CASSQRTGVGSYEQYF. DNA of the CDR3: TGTGCCAGCAGCCAAAGGACAGGGGTAGGCTCCTACGAGCAGTACTTC.